This TCR beta chain is drawn from a study of monozygotic twins with inflammatory bowel disease. Whole-study results and caveats: Clonotype overlap with others was lower in IBD patients than in healthy twins, a difference that was greatest with disease activity. A distinction between different T cell subtypes was not possible.

As to this clonotype: What it recognizes is unknown.

From its re-call of the 5' RACE reads, TCRdb lists each CDR3 protein once, without DNA. This sample contains approximately 390,000 distinct CDR3 sequences. Germline CDR1 and CDR2: SGDLS and YYNGEE. The CDR3 is 15 amino acids. Whole blood, unsorted for T cells, was the source of total RNA. What was sequenced was blood. This chain joins TRBV9 and TRBJ1-1; TCRdb calls TRBD1, which cannot be checked without DNA. This TCR was recovered from a human donor with ulcerative colitis or Crohn's disease, or a healthy co-twin of an affected twin (not recorded which). CDR3 protein: CASSVEGVGNTEAFF.